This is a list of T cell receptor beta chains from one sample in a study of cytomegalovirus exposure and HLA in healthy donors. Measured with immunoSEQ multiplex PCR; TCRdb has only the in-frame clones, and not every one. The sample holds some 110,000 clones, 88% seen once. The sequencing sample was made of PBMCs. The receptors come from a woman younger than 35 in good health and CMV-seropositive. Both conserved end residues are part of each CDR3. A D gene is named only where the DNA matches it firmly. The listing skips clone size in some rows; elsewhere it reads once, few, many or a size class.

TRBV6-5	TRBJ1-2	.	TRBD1	CASSPRDRLLYGYTF	TGTGCCAGCAGCCCCCGGGACAGGCTTCTCTATGGCTACACCTTC
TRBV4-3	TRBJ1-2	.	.	CASSQDAGLRGYTF	TGCGCCAGCAGCCAAGATGCGGGGTTACGGGGCTACACCTTC
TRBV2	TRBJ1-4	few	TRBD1	CASSEGTGGKKLFF	TGTGCCAGCAGTGAAGGGACAGGGGGCAAAAAACTGTTTTTT
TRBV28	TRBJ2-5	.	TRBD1	CASNPGQGLEETQYF	TGTGCCAGCAATCCGGGACAGGGTCTTGAAGAGACCCAGTACTTC
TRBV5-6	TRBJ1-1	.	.	CASSHSKEANTEAFF	TGTGCCAGCAGCCATAGCAAGGAGGCGAACACTGAAGCTTTCTTT
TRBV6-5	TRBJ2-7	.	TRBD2	CASSYRQRGGYEQYF	TGTGCCAGCAGTTATCGACAGCGGGGGGGCTACGAGCAGTACTTC
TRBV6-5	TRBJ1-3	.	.	CASSATSLSGNTIYF	TGTGCCAGCAGTGCGACTTCCCTCTCTGGAAACACCATATATTTT
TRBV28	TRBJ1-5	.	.	CASSFGGLEPQHF	TGTGCCAGCAGCTTTGGGGGGTTGGAGCCCCAGCATTTT
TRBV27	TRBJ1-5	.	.	CASSYRGGAGNQPQHF	TGTGCCAGCAGTTACCGAGGGGGGGCAGGTAATCAGCCCCAGCATTTT
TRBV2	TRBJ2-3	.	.	CASSDRTDTQYF	TGTGCCAGCAGTGACCGGACAGATACGCAGTATTTT
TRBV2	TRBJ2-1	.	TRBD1	CARTDRVGNEQFF	TGTGCCAGAACGGACAGGGTCGGCAATGAGCAGTTCTTC
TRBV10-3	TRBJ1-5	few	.	CAISETRGVDQPQHF	TGTGCCATCAGTGAAACAAGAGGCGTAGATCAGCCCCAGCATTTT
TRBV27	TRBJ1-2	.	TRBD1	CASSPGQGSYGYTF	TGTGCCAGCAGCCCGGGACAGGGGAGCTATGGCTACACCTTC
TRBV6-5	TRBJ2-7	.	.	CASSSDTYEQYF	TGTGCCAGCAGTTCTGACACCTACGAGCAGTACTTC
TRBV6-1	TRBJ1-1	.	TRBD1	CASIMDRVKTEAFF	TGTGCCAGCATCATGGACAGGGTGAAAACTGAAGCTTTCTTT
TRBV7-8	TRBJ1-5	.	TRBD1	CASSFDRGYKGSQPQHF	TGTGCCAGCAGCTTTGACAGGGGATACAAGGGTAGTCAGCCCCAGCATTTT
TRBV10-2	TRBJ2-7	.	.	CASSHGGRYEQYF	TGCGCCAGCAGTCATGGGGGCAGGTACGAGCAGTACTTC
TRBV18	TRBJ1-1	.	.	CASSPEIREYYTEAFF	TGTGCCAGCTCACCAGAGATCCGGGAATACTACACTGAAGCTTTCTTT
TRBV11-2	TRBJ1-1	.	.	CASTIESAIRQAFF	TGTGCCAGCACCATAGAGTCGGCCATCAGGCAAGCTTTCTTT
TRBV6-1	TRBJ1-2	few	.	CASSPRVVRDGYTF	TGTGCCAGCAGTCCTCGAGTGGTTAGAGATGGCTACACCTTC
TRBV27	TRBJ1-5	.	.	CASSFGPAGQPQHF	TGTGCCAGCAGTTTCGGACCGGCGGGTCAGCCCCAGCATTTT
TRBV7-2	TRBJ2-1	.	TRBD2	CASSWRSTSGEVNEQFF	TGTGCCAGCAGCTGGCGTTCGACTAGCGGGGAAGTCAATGAGCAGTTCTTC
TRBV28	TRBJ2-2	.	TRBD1	CASSLSGTGNTGELFF	TGTGCCAGCAGTTTATCCGGGACAGGGAACACCGGGGAGCTGTTTTTT
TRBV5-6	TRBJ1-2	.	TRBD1	CASSPTGTGYGYTF	TGTGCCAGCAGTCCGACTGGGACAGGCTATGGCTACACCTTC
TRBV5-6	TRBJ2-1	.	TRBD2	CASSLASGGKREQFF	TGTGCCAGCAGCCTAGCTAGCGGGGGCAAAAGGGAGCAGTTCTTC
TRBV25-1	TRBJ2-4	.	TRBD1	CASSGQGEKNIQYF	TGTGCCAGCAGTGGACAGGGGGAAAAAAACATTCAGTACTTC
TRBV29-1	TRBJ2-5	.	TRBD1	CSVEDVGGQGRETQYF	TGCAGCGTTGAAGATGTAGGAGGACAGGGACGAGAGACCCAGTACTTC
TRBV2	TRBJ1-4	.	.	CASSGGTGFDLGTNEKLFF	TGTGCCAGCAGTGGGGGCACGGGTTTTGATCTCGGAACTAATGAAAAACTGTTTTTT
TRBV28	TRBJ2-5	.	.	CASSSPYQETQYF	TGTGCCAGCAGTTCTCCGTACCAAGAGACCCAGTACTTC
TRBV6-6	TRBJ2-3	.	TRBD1	CASRTGPDTQYF	TGTGCCAGCAGGACAGGGCCAGATACGCAGTATTTT
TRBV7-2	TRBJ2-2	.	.	CASSPGGIYGTGELFF	TGTGCCAGCAGCCCAGGCGGGATCTACGGCACCGGGGAGCTGTTTTTT
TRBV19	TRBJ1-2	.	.	CASSSTGENYGYTF	TGTGCCAGTAGTTCCACGGGAGAAAACTATGGCTACACCTTC
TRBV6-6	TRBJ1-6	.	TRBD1	CASSYGGQMRSPLHF	TGTGCCAGCAGTTACGGGGGACAGATGCGATCACCCCTCCACTTT
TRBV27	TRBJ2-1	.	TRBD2	CASSHLLAGAHNEQFF	TGTGCCAGCAGTCACCTCTTAGCGGGGGCTCACAATGAGCAGTTCTTC
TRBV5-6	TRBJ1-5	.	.	CASSRSGRTSNQPQHF	TGTGCCAGCAGCCGATCAGGGAGGACTAGCAATCAGCCCCAGCATTTT
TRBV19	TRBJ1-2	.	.	CASSILGADGYTF	TGTGCCAGTAGTATTCTTGGGGCGGATGGCTACACCTTC
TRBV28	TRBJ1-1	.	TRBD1	CASSSPGTGNTEAFF	TGTGCCAGCAGTTCCCCCGGGACAGGGAACACTGAAGCTTTCTTT
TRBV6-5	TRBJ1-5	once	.	CASSNDRYSNQPQHF	TGTGCCAGCAGTAACGACAGGTATAGCAATCAGCCCCAGCATTTT
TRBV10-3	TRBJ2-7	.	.	CAIEEDGSYEQYF	TGTGCCATCGAGGAGGACGGCTCCTACGAGCAGTACTTC
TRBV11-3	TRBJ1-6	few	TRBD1	CASSRDSNSPLHF	TGTGCCAGCAGCCGGGACAGTAATTCACCCCTCCACTTT
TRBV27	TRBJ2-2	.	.	CATRYALAGELFF	TGTGCCACCCGATACGCGCTCGCGGGAGAGCTGTTTTTT
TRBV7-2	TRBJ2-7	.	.	CASSLPAAGEQYF	TGTGCCAGCAGCCTCCCGGCTGCGGGCGAGCAGTACTTC